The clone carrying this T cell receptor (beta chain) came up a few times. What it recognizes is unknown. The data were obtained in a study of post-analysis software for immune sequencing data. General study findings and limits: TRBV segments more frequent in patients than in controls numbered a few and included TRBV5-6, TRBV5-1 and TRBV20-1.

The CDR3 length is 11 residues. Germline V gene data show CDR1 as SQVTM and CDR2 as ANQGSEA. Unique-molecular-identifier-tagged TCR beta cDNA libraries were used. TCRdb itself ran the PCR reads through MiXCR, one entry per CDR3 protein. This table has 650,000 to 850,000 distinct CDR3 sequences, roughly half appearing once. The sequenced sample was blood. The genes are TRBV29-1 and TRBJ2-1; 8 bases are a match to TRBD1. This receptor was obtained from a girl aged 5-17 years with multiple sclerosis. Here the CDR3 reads CSYQGADEQFF. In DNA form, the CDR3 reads TGCAGTTATCAGGGGGCAGATGAGCAGTTCTTC.